A single sample gave rise to the 16 T cell receptor beta chains below, sequenced in a study of tumor-infiltrating lymphocytes in localized non-small cell lung cancer. Produced via immunoSEQ multiplex PCR; TCRdb's table is partial and in-frame only. In the table there are some 14,000 clones, 65% to 75% of which are singletons. The sample comprised lung tumor tissue. The receptors shown here come from a human donor with non-small cell lung cancer.

Of note for this clone: The junction shows a germline mismatch at one end, possibly a read error. This chain uses TRBV5-6 with TRBJ1-2; possible D gene TRBD1, 6 bases. Germline V gives CDR1 SGHDT, CDR2 YYEEEE. The CDR3 sequence is 11 residues long. CDR3 loop: CASSLRQASAF. The CDR3 DNA reads as TGTGCCAGCAGCTTGAGACAGGCGTCCGCCTTC.

The V and J genes are TRBV11-2 and TRBJ2-5, with no clear D. Germline V gene lookup returns CDR1 SGHAT and CDR2 FQNNGV. The CDR3 is made up of 13 amino acids. Trimming stripped 1 base from V and 0 bases from J, with 3 bases between. The CDR3 DNA reads TGTGCCAGCAGCTTAGGGGACCAAGAGACCCAGTACTTC. Protein sequence: CASSLGDQETQYF.

The gene calls are TRBV6-1 and TRBJ2-5; D remains unclear. Germline CDR1 and CDR2: MNHNS and SASEGT. The V gene lost 4 bases and the J gene lost 4 bases, with 13 bases spanning the gap. This CDR3 is built from 14 residues. The CDR3 region is CASSATDLRETQYF. The CDR3 DNA is TGTGCCAGCAGTGCGACGGACCTGCGAGAGACCCAGTACTTC.

This clone was observed once. Within the sample, other DNA sequences also encode this same CDR3. This sequence joins TRBV5-1 and TRBJ2-7, with D uncertain. Between the trimmed V and J ends, which lost 0 bases and 2 bases, there was a span of 9 bases. The CDR3 runs to 14 residues. In germline, CDR1 is SGHRS, CDR2 YFSETQ. The CDR3 nucleotides read TGCGCCAGCAGCTTGGTAGTACAGCCCTACGAGCAGTACTTC. Translated: CASSLVVQPYEQYF.

This clone was counted a few times. The rearrangement links TRBV10-1 to TRBJ2-1, with 7 bases lining up with TRBD1. The V gene end was trimmed by 5 bases and the J gene end by 8 bases; junction bases not matched to a gene: 3. This CDR3 comprises 12 residues. Germline CDR1 reads WNHNN; CDR2 reads SYGVQD (reference sequence). The CDR3 DNA reads TGCGCCAGCAGTACACAGGGGCATGAGCAGTTCTTC. It is translated as CASSTQGHEQFF.

The J gene is TRBJ2-3, the V gene TRBV6-4, with TRBD1 matching over 8 bases. Germline trimming cut 5 bases from V and 4 bases from J; bases unmatched to any gene: 8. Germline lookup yields CDR1 MRHNA and CDR2 SNTAGT. This CDR3 comprises 15 residues. The CDR3 DNA sequence: TGTGCCAGCAGTCCCGACAGGGGTGGGGCAGATACGCAGTATTTT. It translates to CASSPDRGGADTQYF.

This clone was observed a handful of times. DNA for the CDR3: TGTGCCAGCTCACTCTCCCTCGTCGAGGGCACTGAAGCTTTCTTT. As protein: CASSLSLVEGTEAFF. The chain combines TRBV18 with TRBJ1-1; the D is unclear. The CDR3 is 15 amino acids. Trimming pared 4 bases from V and 4 bases from J, leaving 16 bases between. Germline CDR1 reads KGHSH; CDR2 reads LQKENI.

V gene TRBV7-7 combines with J gene TRBJ2-3; D is ambiguous. The CDR3 covers 16 residues. Between the trimmed V and J ends, which lost 5 bases and 6 bases, there was a span of 21 bases. Germline-derived CDR1 and CDR2 are SSHAT and FNYEAQ (reference sequence). The DNA for the CDR3 is TGTGCCAGCAGCCCCTCCCCAGACTCGACCCCCGATACGCAGTATTTT. Translation: CASSPSPDSTPDTQYF.

The chain is built from TRBV6-1 and TRBJ2-7; 9 bases are shared with TRBD1. Germline values: CDR1 MNHNS, CDR2 SASEGT. CDR3 length: 16 amino acids. Trimming took 3 bases from V and 5 from J; bases not matched to a gene: 11. The CDR3 sequence is CASSDAGTGRWNEQYF. The CDR3 DNA reads as TGTGCCAGCAGTGACGCCGGGACAGGGAGGTGGAACGAGCAGTACTTC.

This rearrangement joins TRBV7-2 to TRBJ2-4; D is uncertain. CDR1 and CDR2 from the germline V gene are SGHTA and FQGNSA. Trimming removed 5 bases from V and 5 bases from J, with 13 bases in between. CDR3 length: 14 amino acids. CDR3 region: CASSPENRENIQYF. The CDR3 nucleotides read TGTGCCAGCAGCCCGGAGAATCGGGAAAACATTCAGTACTTC. The variable domain in full, with the rest retrieved from reference TRBV7-2 and TRBJ2-4, is GAGVSQSPSNKVTEKGKDVELRCDPISGHTALYWYRQSLGQGLEFLIYFQGNSAPDKSGLPSDRFSAERTGGSVSTLTIQRTQQEDSAVYLCASSPENRENIQYFGAGTRLSVL.

This chain connects TRBV6-5 to TRBJ2-7, with 12 bases identical to TRBD1. This CDR3 is 14 amino acids long. Germline V gives CDR1 MNHEY, CDR2 SVGAGI. Trimming cost V 6 bases and J 6 bases; bases outside gene matches: 6. The CDR3 loop reads CASSWGQGATEQYF. The CDR3 DNA follows: TGTGCCAGCAGCTGGGGACAGGGGGCGACCGAGCAGTACTTC.

This clone was counted only a few times. The same CDR3 arises from other DNA sequences in this sample as well. The gene calls are TRBV10-1 and TRBJ2-7, with a weak D call TRBD1 (6 bases). CDR1 is WNHNN, CDR2 SYGVQD, per germline (reference sequence). Trimming shortened V by 0 bases and J by 2 bases, and 11 bases separated the two germline ends. CDR3 size: 15 residues. This chain's CDR3 is CASSESGHSTYEQYF. CDR3 DNA: TGCGCCAGCAGTGAGTCGGGACACAGCACCTACGAGCAGTACTTC.

The chain has TRBV19 and TRBJ1-5; the D is unclear. V shed 3 bases and J shed 2 bases, with 11 bases lying between them. The CDR3 is 15 amino acids. Germline CDR1 is LNHDA and CDR2 is SQIVND (reference sequence). CDR3 bases: TGTGCCAGTAGTATCTTAGGGATGGGCAATCAGCCCCAGCATTTT. It codes for CASSILGMGNQPQHF.

The genes are TRBV11-2 and TRBJ2-7, with 7 bases identical to TRBD2. The germline V gene encodes CDR1 SGHAT and CDR2 FQNNGV. Trimming took 1 base from V and 2 from J; bases not matched to a gene: 2. The CDR3 runs 14 residues. The CDR3 region is CASSLGGSPYEQYF. The CDR3 coding sequence is TGTGCCAGCAGCTTAGGCGGGAGCCCCTACGAGCAGTACTTC.

The chain joins TRBV27 to TRBJ1-3; TRBD1 matches at 8 bases. V trimming: 8 bases; J trimming: 4 bases; junction bases outside the gene matches: 10. Germline CDR1 and CDR2: MNHEY and SMNVEV (reference sequence). The CDR3 sequence is 15 residues long. CDR3: CASGRQGAIGNTIYF. CDR3 DNA: TGTGCCAGCGGAAGGCAGGGGGCCATCGGAAACACCATATATTTT.

This clone was picked up one time. The genes are TRBV12-5 and TRBJ2-3; perhaps D is TRBD1 or TRBD2 (5 bases each). This CDR3 comprises 14 residues. Looked up from germline, CDR1 is LGHNT and CDR2 is FRNRAP. Deletions cut 4 bases from V and 2 bases from J, with 10 bases between. CDR3 residues: CASGWGSITDTQYF. CDR3 nucleotides: TGTGCTAGTGGTTGGGGGAGTATCACAGATACGCAGTATTTT.